A single sample is the source of the 4 T cell receptor beta chains below, sequenced in a study of cytotoxic CD8 clonotypes in ibrutinib-treated CLL. Assay: immunoSEQ multiplex PCR; the TCRdb copy retains only in-frame clones and omits some. The profile shows just under 70,000 clones, roughly 72% of them singletons. The sample here was PBMCs, taken after 12 months of ibrutinib treatment. The receptor source for this set is a human donor with chronic lymphocytic leukemia.

V gene TRBV13 combines with J gene TRBJ2-4, with a tentative D call TRBD1 (5 bases). Germline loops: CDR1 PRHDT, CDR2 FYEKMQ (reference sequence). This CDR3 spans 18 amino acids. Trimming removed 0 bases from V and 1 base from J, with 16 bases in between. The CDR3 DNA follows: TGTGCCAGCAGCTTAGGCCAGGGTCCGTTAATTGCCAAAAACATTCAGTACTTC. Translation gives CASSLGQGPLIAKNIQYF.

This chain uses TRBV7-9 with TRBJ2-3; tentatively, D is TRBD1 (6 bases). This CDR3 is built from 15 residues. Germline assignment: CDR1 SEHNR and CDR2 FQNEAQ (reference sequence). V lost 3 bases to trimming and J lost 0 bases, with 10 bases between them. In nucleotides, the CDR3 is TGTGCCAGCAGCTTGGGCAGGGGTAGCACAGATACGCAGTATTTT. Translating it yields CASSLGRGSTDTQYF.

The CDR3 sequence: CASSLGVGQFF. The CDR3 nucleotides read TGTGCCAGCAGCTTAGGGGTGGGGCAGTTCTTC. The rearrangement links TRBV11-1 to TRBJ2-1; D gene ambiguous. Germline V lookup: CDR1 SGHAT, CDR2 FQDESV (reference sequence). V shed 1 base and J shed 12 bases, with 7 bases lying between them. The CDR3 covers 11 residues.

The chain joins TRBV4-3 to TRBJ2-7; D is ambiguous. The V gene lost 3 bases and the J gene lost 3 bases, with 9 bases spanning the gap. Per the germline V gene, CDR1 is LGHNA and CDR2 is YSLEER. The length of the CDR3 is 13 residues. The CDR3 loop reads CASSQGLSYEQYF. CDR3 in DNA: TGCGCCAGCAGCCAGGGATTGAGCTACGAGCAGTACTTC.